Each of the 28 T cell receptor beta chains below was sequenced from the same sample in a study of T cell repertoires in cytomegalovirus infection. MiXCR, applied by TCRdb to the reads, yields one record per CDR3 protein. Among hundreds of thousands of distinct CDR3 sequences listed, about 33% were seen once. No antigen has been identified for these receptors. Sequenced material: cultured PBMCs, taken from culture after CMV antigen stimulation. These receptors all stem from a human donor in good health (CMV status not recorded). Some clones in this sample may be carry-over from other donors' samples.

The chain combines TRBV20-1 with TRBJ1-6, with a possible D match to TRBD1 (6 bases). The CDR3 spans 15 residues. Germline V lookup: CDR1 DFQATT, CDR2 SNEGSKA (reference sequence). The V gene lost 3 bases and the J gene lost 4 bases, with 13 bases spanning the gap. CDR3 bases: TGCAGTGCTAGTTCGGACAGTTTGTATAATTCACCCCTCCACTTT. It yields the protein CSASSDSLYNSPLHF.

This clonotype was counted a few times. The chain couples TRBV7-2 to TRBJ1-1, with D hard to call. Germline V gene lookup returns CDR1 SGHTA and CDR2 FQGNSA. CDR3 length: 12 residues. V lost 3 bases and J lost 11, with 13 bases in between. In nucleotides, the CDR3 is TGTGCCAGCAGCTTCGGACCGAGTTCGGCTTTCTTT. Encoded protein: CASSFGPSSAFF.

This clonotype has more than one count but fewer than ten. The chain uses TRBV6-5 and TRBJ1-1; TRBD1 matches at 10 bases. After removal of 8 bases from V and 13 bases from J, the junction contained 10 bases not matched to a gene. Per the germline V gene, CDR1 is MNHEY and CDR2 is SVGAGI. The CDR3 sequence is 12 residues long. CDR3 sequence: CASGRTGGINFF. CDR3 nucleotide sequence: TGTGCCAGCGGGCGGACAGGGGGTATTAATTTCTTT.

The rearrangement uses TRBV12-3 or TRBV12-4 and TRBJ1-4; 7 bases agree with TRBD1. With V trimmed by 6 bases and J by 5 bases, 6 bases remained unmatched. This CDR3 contains 14 residues. The CDR3: CASRGTVRNEKLFF. The DNA for the CDR3 is TGTGCCAGCAGAGGGACAGTGAGAAATGAAAAACTGTTTTTT.

This clonotype was detected many times. V gene TRBV6-1 combines with J gene TRBJ2-3; TRBD2 matches 10 bases. CDR3 length: 11 residues. Germline V gene data show CDR1 as MNHNS and CDR2 as SASEGT. The DNA of the CDR3 is TGTGTTCTAGCGGGAGTAGATACGCAGTATTTT. As protein: CVLAGVDTQYF.

The rearrangement joins TRBV5-4 to TRBJ2-3, with 9 bases that match TRBD2. Losses at the gene ends were 4 bases for V and 4 bases for J; bases not matched to a gene: 10. The CDR3 has 16 residues. CDR1 and CDR2 (germline): SGHNT, YYREEE (reference sequence). The CDR3 coding sequence is TGTGCCAGCAGCCTACCCGGCGGGAGGGCTTCAGATACGCAGTATTTT. Translated, it gives CASSLPGGRASDTQYF.

This clonotype has a handful of counts. V usage is TRBV7-9 and J usage is TRBJ2-1; D uncertain. The V end was cut by 4 bases, the J end by 4 bases, with 8 bases between. The CDR3 sequence is 13 residues long. The V gene's germline CDR1 is SEHNR and CDR2 FQNEAQ (reference sequence). DNA of the CDR3: TGTGCCAGCAGCTATTTTCGGTACAATGAGCAGTTCTTC. Protein: CASSYFRYNEQFF.

This clonotype was seen a few times. This chain joins TRBV7-2 and TRBJ2-7; D gene unclear. The germline V gene encodes CDR1 SGHTA and CDR2 FQGNSA. V was pared by 7 bases and J by 0 bases, with 16 bases between. The length of the CDR3 is 15 residues. This CDR3 is CASTDELRNSYEQYF. The CDR3, as DNA: TGTGCCAGCACCGACGAGTTAAGAAACTCCTACGAGCAGTACTTC.

This sequence joins TRBV27 and TRBJ2-1; no firm D call. The germline V and J ends were trimmed by 3 bases and 8 bases, with 17 bases remaining between them. The CDR3 totals 15 residues. Germline V gene sequence: CDR1 MNHEY, CDR2 SMNVEV (reference sequence). For the CDR3, the DNA is TGTGCCAGCAGTTTTCTGCGGACCCTCGTCGATGAGCAGTTCTTC. Protein product: CASSFLRTLVDEQFF.

The CDR3 loop reads CASSPRNTYEQYF. The CDR3 DNA is TGTGCCAGCTCCCCGAGGAATACCTACGAGCAGTACTTC. The V call is TRBV12-3 or TRBV12-4, the J call TRBJ2-7; D is ambiguous. This CDR3 spans 13 amino acids. Trimming cost V 8 bases and J 2 bases, with 13 bases left between them.

In DNA, the CDR3 is TGTGCCAGCAGCCGGAGCGGGACGAACACCGGGGAGCTGTTTTTT. Residues: CASSRSGTNTGELFF. The chain carries TRBV7-2 and TRBJ2-2; TRBD2 matches at 7 bases. Germline V gene data show CDR1 as SGHTA and CDR2 as FQGNSA. V trimming: 5 bases; J trimming: 0 bases; junction bases outside the gene matches: 3. CDR3 length: 15 amino acids.

The genes are TRBV2 and TRBJ2-3, with D uncertain. Germline V gene sequence: CDR1 SNHLY, CDR2 FYNNEI. The CDR3 extends over 14 amino acids. The germline V and J ends were trimmed by 2 bases and 5 bases, with 11 bases remaining between them. CDR3 in DNA: TGTGCCAGCAGTGAACAAGAGATGGGAGATACGCAGTATTTT. As protein: CASSEQEMGDTQYF.

Notes on this clonotype: A read error may be the cause here, since a much bigger clone is one base away. The chain is built from TRBV7-6 and TRBJ2-3; D is uncertain. The CDR3 contains 13 residues. In germline, CDR1 is SGHVS, CDR2 FNYEAQ. Trimming took 4 bases from V and 4 from J, leaving 9 bases between them. The chain's CDR3 is CASSSELADTQYF. As DNA, the CDR3 is TGTGCCAGCAGCTCCGAGTTGGCAGATACGCAGTATTTT.

This clonotype has a handful of counts. V is TRBV2 and J is TRBJ1-6; TRBD1 is a possible D gene (6 bases). The CDR3 covers 13 residues. Germline CDR1 SNHLY, CDR2 FYNNEI. Trimming stripped 8 bases from V and 9 bases from J, with 14 bases between. The CDR3 protein is CASGGRGLSPLHF. CDR3 DNA sequence: TGTGCCAGCGGGGGCAGGGGTCTTTCACCCCTCCACTTT.

This clonotype came up many times. The chain couples TRBV7-8 to TRBJ2-7, with D perhaps being TRBD1 or TRBD2 (5 bases each). The V gene's germline CDR1 is SGHVS and CDR2 FQNEAQ. The V end lost 5 bases, the J end lost 1 base, and 15 bases lay between the germline ends. The CDR3 spans 15 residues. CDR3 region: CASSRDPSPSYEQYF. The CDR3 DNA is TGTGCCAGCAGCCGGGACCCGTCCCCGTCCTACGAGCAGTACTTC.

This clonotype came up a few times. The chain has TRBV29-1 and TRBJ1-1; D unclear. The germline CDR1 and CDR2 sequences are SQVTM and ANQGSEA. The CDR3 loop spans 13 amino acids. V was shortened by 4 bases and J by 0 bases, with 9 bases between the two germline ends. The CDR3 loop is CSVGLSMNTEAFF. The CDR3 nucleotides are TGCAGCGTTGGTCTGTCCATGAACACTGAAGCTTTCTTT.

Concerning this clonotype: A much more abundant neighbour one base away suggests this may be a read error. The chain links TRBV7-2 to TRBJ2-1, with a weak D call TRBD2 (5 bases). The CDR3 extends over 13 amino acids. The V end lost 5 bases, the J end lost 6 bases, and 11 bases lay between the germline ends. Germline assignment: CDR1 SGHTA and CDR2 FQGNSA. In DNA form, the CDR3 reads TGTGCCAGCAGCACGGAACTAGTCAATGAGCAGTTCTTC. This translates into CASSTELVNEQFF. Full variable domain (missing parts from reference TRBV7-2 and TRBJ2-1): GAGVSQSPSNKVTEKGKDVELRCDPISGHTALYWYRQSLGQGLEFLIYFQGNSAPDKSGLPSDRFSAERTGGSVSTLTIQRTQQEDSAVYLCASSTELVNEQFFGPGTRLTVL.

J is TRBJ2-5 and V is TRBV20-1, with D uncertain. The CDR3 sequence is 13 residues long. From germline, CDR1 is DFQATT and CDR2 SNEGSKA (reference sequence). Trimming removed 5 bases from V and 4 bases from J, with 14 bases in between. The CDR3 nucleotides are TGCAGTGCTTCTAGTCCTCCCCGAGAGACCCAGTACTTC. This gives the protein CSASSPPRETQYF.

The chain uses TRBV7-6 and TRBJ2-1, with D perhaps matching TRBD2 (5 bases). Germline CDR1 reads SGHVS; CDR2 reads FNYEAQ. This CDR3 region has 17 residues. V was pared by 6 bases and J by 7 bases, with 25 bases between. The CDR3, as DNA: TGTGCCAGCAGGGGTACTTTCAAAGCCACTAGGGAAAATGAGCAGTTCTTC. Translated: CASRGTFKATRENEQFF. The full variable domain, completed using reference TRBV7-6 and TRBJ2-1, is GAGVSQSPRYKVTKRGQDVALRCDPISGHVSLYWYRQALGQGPEFLTYFNYEAQQDKSGLPNDRFSAERPEGSISTLTIQRTEQRDSAMYRCASRGTFKATRENEQFFGPGTRLTVL.

CDR3 DNA sequence: TGTGCCAGCAGCTTGGACGGGGGAAGGGATCAGCCCCAGCATTTT. Its protein product is CASSLDGGRDQPQHF. The chain carries TRBV5-8 and TRBJ1-5, with D perhaps matching TRBD1 (5 bases). The CDR3 spans 15 residues. The V end was cut by 0 bases, the J end by 5 bases, with 12 bases between. Germline lookup yields CDR1 SGHTS and CDR2 YDEGEE.

This chain connects TRBV7-6 to TRBJ2-5; possibly TRBD2 for D (5 bases). Trimming cost V 4 bases and J 0 bases, with 9 bases left between them. Per the germline V gene, CDR1 is SGHVS and CDR2 is FNYEAQ. The CDR3 consists of 14 residues. The CDR3 bases are TGTGCCAGCAGCTCCCCGGGATACCAAGAGACCCAGTACTTC. Amino acid sequence: CASSSPGYQETQYF.

The chain employs TRBV4-2 and TRBJ1-6; D is perhaps TRBD1 (5 bases). V was trimmed by 3 bases and J by 14 bases, leaving 26 bases between them. Germline CDR1 is LGHNA and CDR2 is YNFKEQ. The CDR3 has 17 residues. This CDR3 reads CASSQKTRDTAFRSLHF. The DNA of the CDR3 is TGTGCCAGCAGCCAGAAGACCAGGGATACCGCCTTCCGATCCCTCCACTTT.

This clonotype appeared many times. V and J are TRBV7-2 and TRBJ2-3, with TRBD2 matching 9 bases. Looked up from germline, CDR1 is SGHTA and CDR2 is FQGNSA. V shed 5 bases and J 6 bases; nucleotides not matched to a gene: 9. The CDR3 has 15 amino acids. Here the CDR3 reads CASSRLREGLDTQYF. CDR3 DNA: TGTGCCAGCAGCCGATTGCGGGAGGGCCTCGATACGCAGTATTTT.

J is TRBJ1-1 and V is TRBV7-6, with D maybe TRBD1 (6 bases). The CDR3 has 14 residues. The germline V gene encodes CDR1 SGHVS and CDR2 FNYEAQ. V shed 5 bases and J shed 4 bases, with 14 bases lying between them. CDR3 sequence reads: CASSAGGAGTEAFF. The CDR3 DNA sequence: TGTGCCAGCAGCGCGGGGGGCGCCGGCACTGAAGCTTTCTTT.

This clonotype was seen repeatedly, ten times or more. The chain combines TRBV7-2 with TRBJ2-1, with 12 bases matching TRBD2. J gave up 10 bases and V 5 bases, and 12 bases lay outside the gene matches. Germline-derived CDR1 and CDR2 are SGHTA and FQGNSA. The CDR3 loop spans 16 amino acids. Here the CDR3 DNA reads TGTGCCAGCAGCCCTGGACTAGCGGGACCCAGGGTAGAGCAGTTCTTC. Translating gives CASSPGLAGPRVEQFF.

This clonotype was detected ten times or more. The chain combines TRBV7-2 with TRBJ1-3, with 9 bases aligning to TRBD1. CDR1 is SGHTA, CDR2 FQGNSA, per germline. The CDR3 loop spans 14 amino acids. The J segment lost 9 bases and the V segment lost 5 bases, leaving 8 bases of the junction unmatched. CDR3 sequence: CASSPGTGSITIYF. The CDR3 DNA is TGTGCCAGCAGCCCCGGGACAGGGAGTATCACCATATATTTT.

The V call is TRBV20-1, the J call TRBJ2-1; TRBD1 aligns across 10 bases. CDR3 length equals 16 residues. The V gene's germline CDR1 is DFQATT and CDR2 SNEGSKA (reference sequence). V lost 3 bases and J lost 8; bases outside the gene matches: 13. CDR3 residues: CSASKGVGTGVYEQFF. CDR3 nucleotides: TGCAGTGCTAGTAAGGGCGTCGGGACAGGGGTCTATGAGCAGTTCTTC.

The V call is TRBV7-6, the J call TRBJ1-1; the D gene is possibly TRBD1 (6 bases). CDR3 length: 12 residues. V was cut by 6 bases and J by 6 bases, with 11 bases left in between. Germline V lookup: CDR1 SGHVS, CDR2 FNYEAQ. The CDR3 protein is CASRGGSAEAFF. CDR3 nucleotide sequence: TGTGCCAGCAGAGGGGGGTCCGCTGAAGCTTTCTTT. The whole variable domain, filled in from reference TRBV7-6 and TRBJ1-1, reads GAGVSQSPRYKVTKRGQDVALRCDPISGHVSLYWYRQALGQGPEFLTYFNYEAQQDKSGLPNDRFSAERPEGSISTLTIQRTEQRDSAMYRCASRGGSAEAFFGQGTRLTVV.